The 23 T cell receptor beta chains reported below all come from one sample, sequenced in a study of blood T cell dynamics during melanoma immunotherapy. This table comes from immunoSEQ multiplex PCR, and its TCRdb copy is limited to in-frame clones, with some not included. Of 9,500 to 14,000 clones detected, about 92% appear once; the ten largest clones hold 24%. Time point in this sample: week 3, after first cycle of checkpoint inhibitor. This specimen consisted of blood, obtained from a patient treated with checkpoint blockade. The receptor set was obtained from a human donor with melanoma.

The chain couples TRBV7-2 to TRBJ2-1; D not resolved. The CDR3 contains 15 residues. The germline V gene has CDR1 SGHTA and CDR2 FQGNSA. V was pared by 2 bases and J by 3 bases, with 11 bases between. As DNA, the CDR3 is TGTGCCAGCAGCTTACGGACCCGCGGCTACAATGAGCAGTTCTTC. Translating gives CASSLRTRGYNEQFF.

V gene TRBV9 combines with J gene TRBJ1-4; tentative D call: TRBD1 (6 bases). V was shortened by 1 base and J by 3 bases, with 13 bases between the two germline ends. This CDR3 is 16 amino acids long. Germline V gives CDR1 SGDLS, CDR2 YYNGEE. The CDR3 DNA follows: TGTGCCAGCAGCGTAACCCCCGGGACACCTAATGAAAAACTGTTTTTT. It yields the protein CASSVTPGTPNEKLFF.

The CDR3 loop is CASRRGGTNNEQFF. Here the CDR3 DNA reads TGTGCCAGCAGACGGGGAGGGACTAACAATGAGCAGTTCTTC. The V gene is TRBV27, the J gene TRBJ2-1; TRBD2 aligns across 7 bases. Per the germline V gene, CDR1 is MNHEY and CDR2 is SMNVEV (reference sequence). This CDR3 contains 14 residues. Trimming took 6 bases from V and 5 from J; bases not matched to a gene: 7.

The V call is TRBV9, the J call TRBJ2-7, with 12 bases identical to TRBD1. After removal of 3 bases from V and 3 bases from J, the junction contained 7 bases not matched to a gene. The CDR3 extends over 16 amino acids. Germline CDR1 reads SGDLS; CDR2 reads YYNGEE. This CDR3 is CASSEAGTGGVYEQYF. Here the CDR3 DNA reads TGTGCCAGCAGCGAAGCCGGGACAGGGGGCGTCTACGAGCAGTACTTC.

The sample holds one count of this clone. The chain carries TRBV2 and TRBJ2-3; possible D gene TRBD2, 7 bases. Germline V gene data show CDR1 as SNHLY and CDR2 as FYNNEI. V was shortened by 8 bases and J by 4 bases, with 19 bases between the two germline ends. This CDR3 comprises 15 residues. The DNA for the CDR3 is TGTGCCAGCCTCCCTCGGTGGGGGGGGCCAGATACGCAGTATTTT. Translated, it gives CASLPRWGGPDTQYF.

This clone has just one count. The chain combines TRBV5-1 with TRBJ2-7, with 10 bases lining up with TRBD1. Unmatched junction bases numbered 5, after V lost 0 bases and J lost 2 bases. The germline CDR1 and CDR2 sequences are SGHRS and YFSETQ. The CDR3 sequence is 16 residues long. CDR3 protein: CASSLVRGTGAYEQYF. The CDR3 region has the DNA TGCGCCAGCAGCTTGGTCCGTGGGACAGGGGCCTACGAGCAGTACTTC.

This clone was found a few times. V usage is TRBV6-6 and J usage is TRBJ1-2; D is ambiguous. With 6 bases removed from V and 1 base from J, the gap between germline ends came to 9 bases. The CDR3 runs to 13 residues. Per germline, CDR1 MNHNY and CDR2 SVGAGI (reference sequence). The CDR3 nucleotides are TGTGCCAGCAGCCCTGGGAGTAACTATGGCTACACCTTC. It is translated as CASSPGSNYGYTF.

V and J are TRBV6-5 and TRBJ2-6; TRBD1 might be the D (5 bases). V was shortened by 2 bases and J by 0 bases, with 5 bases between the two germline ends. Per germline, CDR1 MNHEY and CDR2 SVGAGI. CDR3 size: 15 residues. Here the CDR3 reads CASSYQGSGANVLTF. CDR3 DNA sequence: TGTGCCAGCAGTTACCAGGGCTCTGGGGCCAACGTCCTGACTTTC.

The J gene is TRBJ1-4, the V gene TRBV6-1; tentative D call: TRBD1 (5 bases). The length of the CDR3 is 14 residues. Between the trimmed V and J ends, which lost 10 bases and 8 bases, there was a span of 20 bases. Germline-derived CDR1 and CDR2 are MNHNS and SASEGT. The CDR3, as DNA: TGTGCCACCTCTCGGCGGGGGGGGAGGGAAAAACTGTTTTTT. Amino acid sequence: CATSRRGGREKLFF.

This clone was observed once. The genes are TRBV11-3 and TRBJ2-1, with TRBD2 identical over 7 bases. Germline loops: CDR1 SGHNT, CDR2 YENEEA. The CDR3 is 18 amino acids. With 1 base clipped from V and 0 bases from J, the junction kept 9 bases outside the gene matches. In DNA, the CDR3 is TGTGCCAGCAGCTTAGGGCTAGCGGCCCAAAGCTCCTACAATGAGCAGTTCTTC. This translates into CASSLGLAAQSSYNEQFF.

The rearrangement links TRBV5-6 to TRBJ2-2, with unresolved D. This CDR3 is 16 amino acids long. V dropped 2 bases and J dropped 2 bases, with 13 bases sitting between them. Germline-derived CDR1 and CDR2 are SGHDT and YYEEEE. CDR3 DNA: TGTGCCAGCAGCTTCGAGGCCCATACTAACACCGGGGAGCTGTTTTTT. Its protein product is CASSFEAHTNTGELFF.

Concerning this clone: The same CDR3 also results from other DNA sequences found in this sample. The V call is TRBV6-1, the J call TRBJ1-5; TRBD1 agrees at 7 bases. CDR3 length: 15 residues. Germline values: CDR1 MNHNS, CDR2 SASEGT. V lost 6 bases, J lost 1 base, and 6 bases stayed unmatched. CDR3 nucleotides: TGTGCCAGCAGCGCTCAGGGGGGGAGCAATCAGCCCCAGCATTTT. Translating gives CASSAQGGSNQPQHF.

The chain joins TRBV2 to TRBJ2-5; a possible D gene is TRBD1 (5 bases). Per germline, CDR1 SNHLY and CDR2 FYNNEI. The CDR3 consists of 14 residues. The ends were cut back, 4 bases at V and 0 bases at J, with 9 bases in the middle. DNA of the CDR3: TGTGCCAGCAGTGTTGGGGCGTACCAAGAGACCCAGTACTTC. As protein: CASSVGAYQETQYF. The full variable domain, rest sourced from reference TRBV2 and TRBJ2-5, is EPEVTQTPSHQVTQMGQEVILRCVPISNHLYFYWYRQILGQKVEFLVSFYNNEISEKSEIFDDQFSVERPDGSNFTLKIRSTKLEDSAMYFCASSVGAYQETQYFGPGTRLLVL.

The chain is built from TRBV18 and TRBJ2-7; 7 nucleotides match TRBD1. Germline CDR1 reads KGHSH; CDR2 reads LQKENI. V shed 0 bases, J shed 6 bases, and the junction held 2 bases outside the gene matches. The CDR3 has 13 amino acids. The CDR3 reads CASSPPGGSEQYF. The CDR3 nucleotides are TGTGCCAGCTCACCACCAGGGGGCAGCGAGCAGTACTTC.

The chain joins TRBV11-2 to TRBJ1-5, with D perhaps TRBD1 (6 bases). CDR1 is SGHAT, CDR2 FQNNGV, per germline. The V and J ends lost 5 bases and 9 bases respectively, with 23 bases between them. This CDR3 comprises 16 residues. The chain's CDR3 is CASSPHPPGAAGPQHF. DNA for the CDR3: TGTGCCAGCAGCCCCCATCCCCCAGGGGCCGCAGGGCCCCAGCATTTT.

This rearrangement joins TRBV14 to TRBJ1-3, with D hard to call. The germline CDR1 and CDR2 sequences are SGHDN and FVKESK. V was clipped by 4 bases and J by 4 bases, with 14 bases between them. The CDR3 has 15 residues. The CDR3 DNA reads TGTGCCAGCAGCCCGGGTCCTAATAGAGGAAACACCATATATTTT. It encodes CASSPGPNRGNTIYF.

This clone was seen a few times. This chain connects TRBV29-1 to TRBJ2-7; TRBD1 is a possible D gene (5 bases). CDR1 is SQVTM and CDR2 is ANQGSEA in the germline V gene. The length of the CDR3 is 14 residues. With 1 base removed from V and 3 bases from J, the gap between germline ends came to 13 bases. DNA for the CDR3: TGCAGCGTTGAAGCCTGGGGCAGTAACTACGAGCAGTACTTC. Its translation is CSVEAWGSNYEQYF.

The chain has TRBV28 and TRBJ1-2; D remains ambiguous. The CDR3 is made up of 12 amino acids. Germline V lookup: CDR1 MDHEN, CDR2 SYDVKM. V lost 6 bases to trimming and J lost 2 bases, with 7 bases between them. Written as DNA, the CDR3 is TGTGCCAGCAGGCCCGGGAACTATGGCTACACCTTC. This encodes CASRPGNYGYTF.

This sequence joins TRBV9 and TRBJ2-3; weak D call: TRBD2 (6 bases). Per germline, CDR1 SGDLS and CDR2 YYNGEE. Trimming pared 0 bases from V and 3 bases from J, leaving 11 bases between. The CDR3 is 15 residues long. The CDR3 region is CASSVGPGVTDTQYF. The CDR3 nucleotides read TGTGCCAGCAGCGTAGGGCCGGGAGTGACAGATACGCAGTATTTT.

This rearrangement joins TRBV7-2 to TRBJ1-3; D is possibly TRBD1 (5 bases). Trimming pared 5 bases from V and 11 bases from J, leaving 19 bases between. The CDR3 is 14 residues long. The V gene's germline CDR1 is SGHTA and CDR2 FQGNSA. This CDR3 is CASSPVGASWPIYF. For the CDR3, the DNA is TGTGCCAGCAGCCCCGTTGGGGCCTCCTGGCCCATATATTTT.

The chain is built from TRBV5-5 and TRBJ1-3, with 9 bases matching TRBD1. The CDR3 is made up of 14 amino acids. Germline V gene sequence: CDR1 SGHKS, CDR2 YYEKEE (reference sequence). The CDR3 is CADPGQGGGNTIYF. In DNA form, the CDR3 reads TGTGCGGACCCGGGACAGGGCGGGGGAAACACCATATATTTT.

V and J are TRBV7-9 and TRBJ2-7; tentatively, D is TRBD1 or TRBD2 (5 bases each). The CDR3 runs to 14 residues. The V gene lost 2 bases and the J gene lost 2 bases, with 10 bases spanning the gap. Germline V gene data show CDR1 as SEHNR and CDR2 as FQNEAQ (reference sequence). CDR3 sequence (DNA): TGTGCCAGCAGCTTAACGGGGACCCCCTACGAGCAGTACTTC. This gives the protein CASSLTGTPYEQYF.

This chain uses TRBV27 with TRBJ2-1; a weak D match, TRBD2 (7 bases). V dropped 1 base and J dropped 0 bases, with 10 bases sitting between them. Germline-derived CDR1 and CDR2 are MNHEY and SMNVEV (reference sequence). There are 16 residues in the CDR3. The CDR3 bases are TGTGCCAGCAGTTTATTAGGGGGGGTCTCCTACAATGAGCAGTTCTTC. Protein sequence: CASSLLGGVSYNEQFF.